This T cell receptor (beta chain) was sequenced in a study of blood T cell repertoires in COVID-19. The overall study: From the United States, Italy and Spain came samples of acute and convalescent COVID-19. PBMCs, B-cell-depleted T cells, or T cells were the source of the cDNA or gDNA that made up the material.

The V gene's germline CDR1 is SNHLY and CDR2 FYNNEI. Losses at the gene ends were 8 bases for V and 5 bases for J; bases not matched to a gene: 11. The length of the CDR3 is 15 residues. In the authors' methods: Counts of nucleated cells, estimated from reference gene primer amplification, were obtained. Generated by immunoSEQ multiplex PCR, the TCRdb table keeps only in-frame clones and is missing some. The D gene and trimming were derived from the DNA, and the V and J assignments and clone size from that table. The sample holds under 140,000 clones, roughly four fifths seen once. The sequencing sample was made of peripheral blood. This clonotype was sampled from a woman aged 60 to 75 with acute or convalescent COVID-19. V and J are TRBV2 and TRBJ2-1, with TRBD2 matching 8 bases. CDR3: CASVVVPGGDNEQFF. Here the CDR3 DNA reads TGTGCCAGCGTTGTGGTCCCGGGAGGGGACAATGAGCAGTTCTTC.